The T cell receptor (beta chain) under discussion was sequenced for a study of T cells in Graves' hyperthyroidism and ophthalmopathy. Study-level background: It was at initial diagnosis, before any treatment, that peripheral blood was collected.

RNA transcripts served as the template for amplifying TCR beta CDR3 regions. The primer set for the first-round RT-PCR of the TCR CDR3 was HTBI. TCRdb re-derived calls from the multiplex PCR reads in MiXCR, one entry per CDR3 protein. The data contain some 460,000 distinct CDR3 sequences, about a sixth of them singletons. The CDR3 extends over 19 amino acids. Germline V gene lookup returns CDR1 KGHDR and CDR2 SFDVKD. Germline trimming cut 4 bases from V and 2 bases from J; bases unmatched to any gene: 7. Overall study results and limits: Separating ophthalmopathy from stable hyperthyroidism was achieved by a 13 V-J model.

This clonotype was detected many times. The target antigen is unknown. What was sequenced was blood. The chain combines TRBV24-1 with TRBJ2-1; TRBD2 matches at 16 bases. The sequence was collected from a woman between 18 and 29 years old with Graves' hyperthyroidism. CDR3 nucleotide sequence: TGTGCCACCAGTGACTCGCAAGGGACTAGCGGGAGGGCCTACAATGAGCAGTTCTTC. It encodes CATSDSQGTSGRAYNEQFF.